This T cell receptor beta chain was documented in a study of blood T cell repertoires in COVID-19. About the study: Nucleic acid was either cDNA or gDNA, and it came from T cells, B-cell-depleted T cells, or PBMCs.

In the authors' methods: The assay estimated nucleated cells by amplifying reference gene primers. Produced via immunoSEQ multiplex PCR; TCRdb's table is partial and in-frame only. V and J calls and clone size are given by that table; D and trimming were obtained from the DNA. The table shows 150,000 to 200,000 clones, with more than 70% occurring only once. Everyone who took part was roughly 18 to 95 years old, and they came from some 23 US areas. In Cohort 3, a recovered donor had either two negative PCRs, clearance, or symptom resolution. The CDR3 has 19 amino acids. Germline lookup yields CDR1 PRHDT and CDR2 FYEKMQ (reference sequence). V lost 7 bases and J 0 bases, leaving 27 bases between the germline ends.

This receptor was taken from a woman aged 18-29 years who had recovered from COVID-19. The chain links TRBV13 to TRBJ1-1, with D possibly TRBD1 on 6 matching bases. Sample: PBMCs or T cells enriched from blood (not recorded which). The DNA for the CDR3 is TGTGCCAGCACTACGTCAGAGGGGGACAACTACCCGATGAACACTGAAGCTTTCTTT. Its protein product is CASTTSEGDNYPMNTEAFF.